What follows are 20 T cell receptor beta chains derived from one specimen sequenced in a study of blood T cell repertoires in COVID-19. Clones were sequenced by immunoSEQ multiplex PCR, and TCRdb holds only the in-frame ones, with some missing. Of almost 200,000 clones in the sample, 85% were seen once. The sequenced material came from peripheral blood. The receptors derive from a man aged 55 to 70 with COVID-19, enrolled during active disease.

V and J are TRBV19 and TRBJ1-5; 10 positions agree with TRBD1. Per the germline V gene, CDR1 is LNHDA and CDR2 is SQIVND (reference sequence). Germline trimming cut 6 bases from V and 6 bases from J; bases unmatched to any gene: 2. This CDR3 has 13 amino acids. The CDR3 DNA is TGTGCCAGTAGACGGGACAGGGGTCAGCCCCAGCATTTT. Protein: CASRRDRGQPQHF.

The V gene is TRBV6-5, the J gene TRBJ1-5, with 9 positions matching TRBD1. J was trimmed by 3 bases and V by 6 bases; bases with no gene match: 6. The CDR3 spans 15 residues. The germline V gene has CDR1 MNHEY and CDR2 SVGAGI. In DNA, the CDR3 is TGTGCCAGCAGGAAGGACAGGGGCACCAATCAGCCCCAGCATTTT. Amino acids: CASRKDRGTNQPQHF.

The chain joins TRBV5-6 to TRBJ1-5; 7 positions match TRBD1. The germline V gene encodes CDR1 SGHDT and CDR2 YYEEEE. The CDR3 contains 14 residues. The V and J ends lost 5 bases and 7 bases, in that order; junction bases with no gene match: 9. The CDR3, as DNA: TGTGCCAGCAGTCTGGCCGCCAGGGGGCAGCCCCAGCATTTT. This gives the protein CASSLAARGQPQHF.

This chain uses TRBV9 with TRBJ1-4; perhaps TRBD1 as D (6 bases). CDR1 SGDLS and CDR2 YYNGEE come from the germline V gene. The CDR3 has 15 residues. Trimming shortened V by 5 bases and J by 8 bases, and 19 bases separated the two germline ends. The CDR3 sequence is CASSPSGGRQEKLFF. CDR3 DNA sequence: TGTGCCAGCAGTCCGTCGGGGGGGCGGCAAGAAAAACTGTTTTTT.

The V call is TRBV7-9, the J call TRBJ2-1; TRBD2 matches at 9 bases. This CDR3 comprises 16 residues. Per the germline V gene, CDR1 is SEHNR and CDR2 is FQNEAQ (reference sequence). Trimming removed 5 bases from V and 9 bases from J; junction bases left unmatched: 14. CDR3 coding DNA: TGTGCCAGCAGCCCTCCGAACGTAGCGGGAGCTCTTGAGCAGTTCTTC. As protein: CASSPPNVAGALEQFF.

The chain recombines TRBV30 with TRBJ1-5, with D perhaps matching TRBD1 (5 bases). V was pared by 0 bases and J by 6 bases, with 9 bases between. The CDR3 has 13 amino acids. The V gene's germline CDR1 is GTSNPN and CDR2 SVGIG (reference sequence). CDR3 sequence (DNA): TGTGCCTGGAGTGTACAGGAGGGTCAGCCCCAGCATTTT. As protein: CAWSVQEGQPQHF.

This clone showed up just once. The gene calls are TRBV28 and TRBJ2-7; D is uncertain. Trimming removed 3 bases at V and 3 bases at J, with 18 bases between. The CDR3 totals 16 residues. CDR1 and CDR2 (germline): MDHEN, SYDVKM. The CDR3 protein is CASSFEVRLPFYEQYF. CDR3 nucleotides: TGTGCCAGCAGTTTCGAGGTCAGACTCCCTTTCTACGAGCAGTACTTC.

This clone was seen a few times. V and J are TRBV2 and TRBJ2-3, with 7 bases that match TRBD2. Germline V gives CDR1 SNHLY, CDR2 FYNNEI. V trimming: 6 bases; J trimming: 3 bases; junction bases outside the gene matches: 6. The CDR3 consists of 14 residues. The CDR3 region has the DNA TGTGCCAGCAGACTCAGGGAGGGAACAGATACGCAGTATTTT. This gives the protein CASRLREGTDTQYF.

This clone was recorded only once. The V and J genes are TRBV7-3 and TRBJ1-2; 9 bases are a match to TRBD1. Per germline, CDR1 SGHTA and CDR2 FQGTGA. This CDR3 is 13 amino acids long. After removal of 1 base from V and 8 bases from J, the junction contained 2 bases not matched to a gene. The CDR3: CASSLRTGEGYTF. The CDR3 nucleotides read TGTGCCAGCAGCTTAAGGACAGGGGAAGGCTACACCTTC.

This rearrangement joins TRBV27 to TRBJ1-1; D is perhaps TRBD1 (5 bases). Germline V gene lookup returns CDR1 MNHEY and CDR2 SMNVEV (reference sequence). The germline V and J ends were trimmed by 3 bases and 2 bases, with 7 bases remaining between them. The CDR3 spans 13 residues. The CDR3 DNA reads TGTGCCAGCAGTTTGACAGCCAACACTGAAGCTTTCTTT. This sequence encodes CASSLTANTEAFF.

This clone showed up just a few times. V gene TRBV5-1 combines with J gene TRBJ2-5, with D possibly matching TRBD1 (5 bases). Between the trimmed V and J ends, which lost 0 bases and 1 base, there was a span of 7 bases. This CDR3 contains 14 residues. Germline lookup yields CDR1 SGHRS and CDR2 YFSETQ. CDR3 in amino acids: CASSLEGSQETQYF. The CDR3 DNA is TGCGCCAGCAGCTTGGAGGGGTCCCAAGAGACCCAGTACTTC.

This clone has a single count. The chain carries TRBV7-2 and TRBJ2-2; 8 bases fit TRBD1. CDR1 SGHTA and CDR2 FQGNSA come from the germline V gene. CDR3 size: 16 residues. V lost 6 bases and J lost 1; bases outside the gene matches: 7. This chain's CDR3 is CASRLTGQGNTGELFF. The DNA for the CDR3 is TGTGCCAGCAGACTAACTGGACAGGGGAACACCGGGGAGCTGTTTTTT. Variable domain in full (rest from reference TRBV7-2 and TRBJ2-2): GAGVSQSPSNKVTEKGKDVELRCDPISGHTALYWYRQSLGQGLEFLIYFQGNSAPDKSGLPSDRFSAERTGGSVSTLTIQRTQQEDSAVYLCASRLTGQGNTGELFFGEGSRLTVL.

Worth noting for this clone: The sample carries other DNA sequences with the same CDR3. The rearrangement uses TRBV6-4 and TRBJ1-5; TRBD1 might be the D (6 bases). CDR1 and CDR2 (germline): MRHNA, SNTAGT. The CDR3 has 14 amino acids. Between the trimmed V and J ends, which lost 4 bases and 0 bases, there was a span of 7 bases. The CDR3 region is CASSVDSSNQPQHF. DNA for the CDR3: TGTGCCAGCAGTGTGGACAGTAGCAATCAGCCCCAGCATTTT.

The rearrangement links TRBV6-5 to TRBJ1-1; D remains unclear. This CDR3 is built from 14 residues. The germline gives CDR1 MNHEY, CDR2 SVGAGI. Trimming pared 1 base from V and 0 bases from J, leaving 6 bases between. CDR3 sequence (DNA): TGTGCCAGCAGTTACTTAGAAATGAACACTGAAGCTTTCTTT. Translating it yields CASSYLEMNTEAFF.

V is TRBV2 and J is TRBJ1-1; no clear D gene. Germline-derived CDR1 and CDR2 are SNHLY and FYNNEI. This CDR3 contains 13 residues. Trimming shortened V by 6 bases and J by 1 base, and 9 bases separated the two germline ends. The CDR3, as DNA: TGTGCCAGCAGCTTCGAGGAGAACACTGAAGCTTTCTTT. Translating gives CASSFEENTEAFF. The whole variable domain, filled in from reference TRBV2 and TRBJ1-1, reads EPEVTQTPSHQVTQMGQEVILRCVPISNHLYFYWYRQILGQKVEFLVSFYNNEISEKSEIFDDQFSVERPDGSNFTLKIRSTKLEDSAMYFCASSFEENTEAFFGQGTRLTVV.

The chain combines TRBV29-1 with TRBJ2-7, with D perhaps matching TRBD2 (5 bases). The CDR3 length is 14 residues. The germline gives CDR1 SQVTM, CDR2 ANQGSEA. V lost 7 bases and J 6 bases, leaving 22 bases between the germline ends. CDR3 loop: CSARGGHSTREQYF. The DNA of the CDR3 is TGCAGCGCACGGGGTGGGCATTCCACCCGCGAGCAGTACTTC.

This clone was seen only a few times. The chain recombines TRBV10-3 with TRBJ1-2; unclear D gene. Trimming left V 4 bases short and J 7 bases short, with 10 bases between. CDR1 and CDR2 from the germline V gene are ENHRY and SYGVKD. The CDR3 has 12 amino acids. CDR3 in amino acids: CAISGQASGYTF. CDR3 DNA: TGTGCCATCAGTGGGCAGGCTTCTGGCTACACCTTC.

The chain employs TRBV2 and TRBJ2-6, with D possibly matching TRBD1 (5 bases). Germline V gene lookup returns CDR1 SNHLY and CDR2 FYNNEI. CDR3 length: 16 residues. Trimming took off 2 bases at V and 3 bases at J, with 11 bases between the two ends. For the CDR3, the DNA is TGTGCCAGCAGTGAAAGGGGTTCTGGTGGGGCCAACGTCCTGACTTTC. Its translation: CASSERGSGGANVLTF. Full variable domain (outside the CDR3, taken from reference TRBV2 and TRBJ2-6): EPEVTQTPSHQVTQMGQEVILRCVPISNHLYFYWYRQILGQKVEFLVSFYNNEISEKSEIFDDQFSVERPDGSNFTLKIRSTKLEDSAMYFCASSERGSGGANVLTFGAGSRLTVL.

This clone has a handful of counts. V and J are TRBV28 and TRBJ2-2, with D tentatively TRBD2 (6 bases). Trimming removed 7 bases at V and 1 base at J, with 19 bases between. Germline V gene sequence: CDR1 MDHEN, CDR2 SYDVKM. The CDR3 has 17 amino acids. In DNA, the CDR3 is TGTGCCAGCATCAAATCGTCCGGGAGAAGGAACACCGGGGAGCTGTTTTTT. It encodes CASIKSSGRRNTGELFF.

V usage is TRBV10-3 and J usage is TRBJ1-1; D is uncertain. There are 11 residues in the CDR3. The germline V gene encodes CDR1 ENHRY and CDR2 SYGVKD. V lost 10 bases and J lost 1, with 7 bases in between. CDR3 sequence reads: CASRGNTEAFF. The CDR3 DNA reads TGTGCCAGCCGGGGGAACACTGAAGCTTTCTTT.